These 7 T cell receptor beta chains were sequenced from one sample in a study of blood T cell repertoires in COVID-19. TCRdb's copy holds only in-frame clones and misses some; the assay was immunoSEQ multiplex PCR. The table shows 200,000 to 250,000 clones, with around four fifths occurring only once. What was sequenced was PBMCs or T cells enriched from blood (not recorded which). The receptors shown here come from a middle-aged man who had recovered from COVID-19.

The chain joins TRBV19 to TRBJ2-2, with no clear D. This CDR3 is built from 13 residues. Trimming removed 7 bases at V and 6 bases at J, with 12 bases between. Germline V gives CDR1 LNHDA, CDR2 SQIVND (reference sequence). The CDR3 DNA follows: TGTGCCAGTATGAGGTTGCTCGCCGGGGAGCTGTTTTTT. Translated: CASMRLLAGELFF.

The V gene is TRBV4-1, the J gene TRBJ1-3, with TRBD1 identical over 8 bases. The ends lost 3 bases at V and 7 bases at J; junction bases unmatched: 14. The CDR3 has 17 amino acids. The germline gives CDR1 MGHRA, CDR2 YSYEKL. For the CDR3, the DNA is TGCGCCAGCAGCCATTACCCGGGACAGGAAATTACTAACACCATATATTTT. It yields the protein CASSHYPGQEITNTIYF.

The chain has TRBV2 and TRBJ2-1, with D tentatively TRBD2 (5 bases). V lost 8 bases and J lost 4, with 12 bases in between. This CDR3 comprises 13 residues. Germline lookup yields CDR1 SNHLY and CDR2 FYNNEI. CDR3 nucleotides: TGTGCCAGCCTACGGGATTCTTACAATGAGCAGTTCTTC. It yields the protein CASLRDSYNEQFF. Looking up the rest from reference TRBV2 and TRBJ2-1 gives the full variable domain: EPEVTQTPSHQVTQMGQEVILRCVPISNHLYFYWYRQILGQKVEFLVSFYNNEISEKSEIFDDQFSVERPDGSNFTLKIRSTKLEDSAMYFCASLRDSYNEQFFGPGTRLTVL.

This rearrangement joins TRBV20-1 to TRBJ1-4, with D possibly TRBD1 on 6 matching bases. Per germline, CDR1 DFQATT and CDR2 SNEGSKA (reference sequence). The V gene lost 6 bases and the J gene lost 16 bases, with 18 bases spanning the gap. There are 11 residues in the CDR3. CDR3 sequence reads: CSAVGQPGWFF. The CDR3 DNA sequence: TGCAGTGCCGTAGGACAGCCTGGGTGGTTTTTT.

The CDR3 here is CASSLRRGVQEGYTF. CDR3 in DNA: TGTGCCAGCAGCCTGAGACGCGGAGTTCAAGAAGGCTACACCTTC. The J gene is TRBJ1-2, the V gene TRBV3-1 (or the pseudogene TRBV3-2); D remains unclear. V was pared by 4 bases and J by 8 bases, with 20 bases between. This CDR3 comprises 15 residues. Germline loops: CDR1 LGHDT, CDR2 YNNKEL (reference sequence).

This clone was seen more than once but under ten times. The J gene is TRBJ2-5, the V gene TRBV15; 8 nucleotides agree with TRBD2. The CDR3 covers 16 residues. V shed 0 bases, J shed 2 bases, and the junction held 5 bases outside the gene matches. CDR1 and CDR2 from the germline V gene are LNHNV and YYDKDF (reference sequence). The CDR3 spells CATSRDERGTQETQYF. For the CDR3, the DNA is TGTGCCACCAGCAGAGATGAGCGGGGGACTCAAGAGACCCAGTACTTC.

The chain combines TRBV5-1 with TRBJ2-5, with a tentative D call TRBD2 (7 bases). The germline V and J ends were trimmed by 0 bases and 4 bases, with 10 bases remaining between them. CDR1 and CDR2 from the germline V gene are SGHRS and YFSETQ. This CDR3 region has 14 residues. The CDR3 sequence is CASSLDGGRETQYF. The CDR3 DNA sequence: TGCGCCAGCAGCTTGGACGGGGGGCGAGAGACCCAGTACTTC.